Following are 4 T cell receptor beta chains from one sample sequenced in a study of blood T cells in healthy people across ages. Sample-barcoded 5' priming and a J-beta primer mix drove a second PCR of roughly 7 to 11 cycles. TCRdb re-derived calls from the 5' RACE reads in MiXCR, one entry per CDR3 protein. The data contain around 1,900,000 distinct CDR3 sequences, more than 35% of them singletons. Input material: blood. These TCRs come from a human donor in good health.

This clonotype was seen a few times. CDR3 nucleotide sequence: TGCAGCGTCGCAGGTGGCGTTCCTAACTATGGCTACACCTTC. It is translated as CSVAGGVPNYGYTF. The chain links TRBV29-1 to TRBJ1-2; D is ambiguous. The V end lost 6 bases, the J end lost 0 bases, and 14 bases lay between the germline ends. Germline V lookup: CDR1 SQVTM, CDR2 ANQGSEA. This CDR3 is 14 amino acids long.

This clonotype was counted a few times. The rearrangement uses TRBV2 and TRBJ2-7, with 10 bases fitting TRBD1. The ends lost 6 bases at V and 5 bases at J; junction bases unmatched: 7. This CDR3 is built from 14 residues. The germline V gene has CDR1 SNHLY and CDR2 FYNNEI. The CDR3 coding sequence is TGTGCCAGCAGAGAGGGGACAGGGGCCAACGAGCAGTACTTC. Protein product: CASREGTGANEQYF.

The chain combines TRBV25-1 with TRBJ2-4; D remains ambiguous. The J call is in doubt because the DNA end fits TRBJ2-7 better. Germline-derived CDR1 and CDR2 are MGHDK and SYGVNS. The length of the CDR3 is 13 residues. As DNA, the CDR3 is TGTGCCAGCAGTCGGTATGAGAGTTACGAGCAGTACTTC. This codes for CASSRYESYEQYF.

V and J are TRBV5-1 and TRBJ2-4; D gene ambiguous. This CDR3 is built from 13 residues. Germline V gene lookup returns CDR1 SGHRS and CDR2 YFSETQ. V was shortened by 4 bases and J by 4 bases, with 9 bases between the two germline ends. For the CDR3, the DNA is TGCGCCAGCAGCCTGGACCCTAAAAACATTCAGTACTTC. Protein sequence: CASSLDPKNIQYF.